Listed here are 27 T cell receptor beta chains from one sample, sequenced in a study of cytomegalovirus exposure and HLA in healthy donors. The study ran its PCR with 60 Vbeta and 13 Jbeta primers. Here immunoSEQ multiplex PCR was the method, and the copy in TCRdb shows in-frame clones only, minus some. Here the sample spans approximately 120,000 clones, about 74% being singletons. Specimen: PBMCs. The receptor source for this set is a man aged 30-40 years in good health and CMV-seronegative.

CDR3 sequence: CASSLQGATYNSPLHF. CDR3 in DNA: TGTGCCAGCAGCCTTCAGGGGGCCACCTATAATTCACCCCTCCACTTT. The chain has TRBV7-2 and TRBJ1-6; 8 bases line up with TRBD1. The ends lost 5 bases at V and 2 bases at J; junction bases unmatched: 5. The CDR3 runs to 16 residues. Germline V gene lookup returns CDR1 SGHTA and CDR2 FQGNSA.

This clone was counted a single time. DNA for the CDR3: TGTGCCAGCAGTGAGACCGCAGGAGGAAGTTCACCCCTCCACTTT. Translation gives CASSETAGGSSPLHF. V usage is TRBV28 and J usage is TRBJ1-6; D unclear. CDR1 is MDHEN, CDR2 SYDVKM, per germline. The CDR3 covers 15 residues. V was trimmed by 5 bases and J by 9 bases, leaving 17 bases between them.

CDR3: CASGPSGGAKNEQFF. DNA of the CDR3: TGTGCTAGTGGTCCTTCTGGGGGGGCGAAAAATGAGCAGTTCTTC. The chain combines TRBV12-5 with TRBJ2-1, with D tentatively TRBD2 (7 bases). This CDR3 is 15 amino acids long. The V gene's germline CDR1 is LGHNT and CDR2 FRNRAP. The germline V and J ends were trimmed by 5 bases and 7 bases, with 18 bases remaining between them.

V is TRBV28 and J is TRBJ1-5, with 9 bases fitting TRBD1. Per the germline V gene, CDR1 is MDHEN and CDR2 is SYDVKM. V lost 7 bases, J lost 2 bases, and 6 bases stayed unmatched. The CDR3 extends over 15 amino acids. The CDR3 DNA reads as TGTGCCAGCAACCCAACAGGGGGCGGCAATCAGCCCCAGCATTTT. Amino acid sequence: CASNPTGGGNQPQHF.

The rearrangement joins TRBV25-1 to TRBJ2-7, with 11 bases that match TRBD1. J lost 5 bases, V lost 4 bases, and 7 bases had no gene match. In germline, CDR1 is MGHDK, CDR2 SYGVNS. CDR3 length: 15 amino acids. As DNA, the CDR3 is TGTGCCAGCAGTGCCGGGACAGGGGGGTCCCACGAGCAGTACTTC. This sequence encodes CASSAGTGGSHEQYF.

V usage is TRBV2 and J usage is TRBJ1-5, with 10 nucleotides matching TRBD1. Germline assignment: CDR1 SNHLY and CDR2 FYNNEI. V lost 5 bases to trimming and J lost 6 bases; unmatched junction nucleotides: 7. The CDR3 is 15 amino acids. The CDR3 loop reads CASSYRDRGSQPQHF. The CDR3 coding sequence is TGTGCCAGCAGTTACCGGGACAGGGGAAGTCAGCCCCAGCATTTT.

This clone was counted only a few times. J is TRBJ1-1 and V is TRBV4-3, with D possibly matching TRBD1 (5 bases). This CDR3 has 14 amino acids. Trimming pared 4 bases from V and 1 base from J, leaving 10 bases between. Germline CDR1 is LGHNA and CDR2 is YSLEER. CDR3 sequence (DNA): TGCGCCAGCAGCCGGGGCAGGCGGAACACTGAAGCTTTCTTT. Translated, it gives CASSRGRRNTEAFF.

V usage is TRBV19 and J usage is TRBJ1-2; 7 bases agree with TRBD1. The CDR3 has 12 amino acids. Germline-derived CDR1 and CDR2 are LNHDA and SQIVND (reference sequence). V lost 8 bases, J lost 6 bases, and 6 bases stayed unmatched. Here the CDR3 DNA reads TGTGCCAGTGACCGACAGGGAGATGGCTACACCTTC. Its translation: CASDRQGDGYTF.

This chain connects TRBV7-9 to TRBJ2-2; perhaps TRBD1 as D (5 bases). From germline, CDR1 is SEHNR and CDR2 FQNEAQ (reference sequence). This CDR3 region has 16 residues. Trimming removed 0 bases from V and 5 bases from J, with 13 bases in between. The CDR3 DNA follows: TGTGCCAGCAGCTTAGCGTGGGGCGCAGAAACCGGGGAGCTGTTTTTT. Protein sequence: CASSLAWGAETGELFF.

This chain links TRBV10-3 with TRBJ2-1, with D unclear. Germline assignment: CDR1 ENHRY and CDR2 SYGVKD. The length of the CDR3 is 14 residues. Trimming took off 4 bases at V and 1 base at J, with 8 bases between the two ends. In nucleotides, the CDR3 is TGTGCCATCAGTGCTGAGGTTTCCTACAATGAGCAGTTCTTC. Amino acids: CAISAEVSYNEQFF.

This clone has a single count. V is TRBV7-8 and J is TRBJ1-2; 10 bases line up with TRBD1. This CDR3 region has 14 residues. Germline V CDR1 and CDR2: SGHVS, FQNEAQ. V was pared by 5 bases and J by 3 bases, with 3 bases of the junction left unmatched. The chain's CDR3 is CASSRDRGDYGYTF. For the CDR3, the DNA is TGTGCCAGCAGCCGGGACAGGGGCGACTATGGCTACACCTTC.

The rearrangement links TRBV2 to TRBJ2-5, with D perhaps being TRBD1 or TRBD2 (6 bases each). Near its end, the DNA agrees better with TRBJ2-7, so the J call may be wrong. There are 14 residues in the CDR3. CDR1 SNHLY and CDR2 FYNNEI come from the germline V gene. The CDR3 DNA is TGTGCCAGCAGGGAACAGGGAGGTGGCTACGAGCAGTACTTC. Its protein is CASREQGGGYEQYF.

The chain links TRBV30 to TRBJ2-7, with 8 bases that match TRBD2. V dropped 4 bases and J dropped 3; count of bases not matched to a gene: 8. Germline loops: CDR1 GTSNPN, CDR2 SVGIG (reference sequence). The CDR3 length is 14 residues. CDR3 sequence reads: CAWTFSGGGYEQYF. The CDR3 DNA reads TGTGCCTGGACTTTTTCGGGGGGGGGCTACGAGCAGTACTTC.

As to this clone: Other DNA sequences in the sample encode the same CDR3. In DNA, the CDR3 is TGTGCCAGCAGCGTAGGAGGGAACACCGGGGAGCTGTTTTTT. Its protein is CASSVGGNTGELFF. The V gene is TRBV9, the J gene TRBJ2-2; D remains ambiguous. CDR1 is SGDLS, CDR2 YYNGEE, per germline. The CDR3 loop spans 14 amino acids. Trimming shortened V by 0 bases and J by 1 base, and 4 bases separated the two germline ends.

The chain carries TRBV28 and TRBJ2-1; 10 nucleotides line up with TRBD2. The CDR3 is 19 amino acids. The trim removed 3 bases at V and 4 bases at J, leaving 15 bases unmatched. Per germline, CDR1 MDHEN and CDR2 SYDVKM. CDR3 in DNA: TGTGCCAGCAGTTTTAGACGGACCCTTGGACTAGCGGAGTACAATGAGCAGTTCTTC. It translates to CASSFRRTLGLAEYNEQFF.

J is TRBJ2-1 and V is TRBV7-9; 11 nucleotides align to TRBD2. This CDR3 has 15 residues. The J segment lost 3 bases and the V segment lost 4 bases, leaving 2 bases of the junction unmatched. Per germline, CDR1 SEHNR and CDR2 FQNEAQ (reference sequence). Here the CDR3 reads CASSSGLADYNEQFF. The DNA for the CDR3 is TGTGCCAGCAGCTCGGGACTAGCGGACTACAATGAGCAGTTCTTC.

As concerns this clone: The germline gene is not matched at one end of the junction; a read error may be the cause. V gene TRBV28 combines with J gene TRBJ2-2, with TRBD2 matching 8 bases. The CDR3 extends over 15 amino acids. Germline CDR1 is MDHEN and CDR2 is SYDVKM. The CDR3 protein is CASRFSGANTGELFF. The CDR3 DNA follows: TGTGCCAGCCGTTTTAGCGGGGCGAACACCGGGGAGCTGTTTTTT.

The gene calls are TRBV28 and TRBJ2-6; tentatively, D is TRBD1 (6 bases). The CDR3 has 17 amino acids. Germline V CDR1 and CDR2: MDHEN, SYDVKM. Trimming cost V 1 base and J 0 bases, with 10 bases left between them. The CDR3 here is CASSLSGAPSGANVLTF. CDR3 in DNA: TGTGCCAGCAGTTTATCAGGGGCCCCCTCTGGGGCCAACGTCCTGACTTTC.

This clone has a single count. The CDR3 coding sequence is TGTGCCAGCAGCCACTCTACGGGGGCCTACGAGCAGTACTTC. This codes for CASSHSTGAYEQYF. This sequence joins TRBV21-1 and TRBJ2-7; the table assigns TRBD2, which was not confirmed against the DNA. TRBV21-1 counts as a pseudogene. This CDR3 comprises 14 residues.

A remark on this clone: At one end the junction does not follow the germline gene, possibly because of a read error. The V and J genes are TRBV30 and TRBJ2-7; 8 bases align to TRBD1. The CDR3 covers 14 residues. CDR1 and CDR2 (germline): GTSNPN, SVGIG (reference sequence). The CDR3 loop is CVWSGRDRRIEQYF. The DNA for the CDR3 is TGTGTCTGGAGTGGCCGGGACAGGAGGATCGAGCAGTACTTC. Drawing the rest from reference TRBV30 and TRBJ2-7, the complete variable domain is SQTIHQWPATLVQPVGSPLSLECTVEGTSNPNLYWYRQAAGRGLQLLFYSVGIGQISSEVPQNLSASRPQDRQFILSSKKLLLSDSGFYLCVWSGRDRRIEQYFGPGTRLTVT.

The rearrangement joins TRBV6-6 to TRBJ2-2, with TRBD1 matching over 7 bases. The CDR3 covers 16 residues. V was pared by 6 bases and J by 6 bases, with 13 bases of the junction left unmatched. CDR1 and CDR2 from the germline V gene are MNHNY and SVGAGI (reference sequence). Here the CDR3 DNA reads TGTGCCAGCAGGGGATCTACAGGGGATGGCTCCGGGGAGCTGTTTTTT. The encoded protein is CASRGSTGDGSGELFF.

The chain is built from TRBV10-3 and TRBJ2-6, with 7 bases that match TRBD1. The CDR3 runs 16 residues. The germline V gene encodes CDR1 ENHRY and CDR2 SYGVKD. The V segment lost 2 bases and the J segment 1 base; nucleotides outside the gene matches: 2. The CDR3 here is CAISEGRGSGANVLTF. DNA for the CDR3: TGTGCCATCAGTGAGGGCAGGGGGTCTGGGGCCAACGTCCTGACTTTC.

The V call is TRBV6-5, the J call TRBJ2-5; TRBD2 might be the D (5 bases). Germline V gene data show CDR1 as MNHEY and CDR2 as SVGAGI. This CDR3 has 14 residues. Between the trimmed V and J ends, which lost 5 bases and 3 bases, there was a span of 13 bases. CDR3 bases: TGTGCCAGCAGTCTGGGGTGGGGAGAAGAGACCCAGTACTTC. Translated, it gives CASSLGWGEETQYF.

The genes are TRBV19 and TRBJ2-1; TRBD2 is a possible D gene (6 bases). The germline V and J ends were trimmed by 7 bases and 8 bases, with 21 bases remaining between them. The CDR3 sequence is 15 residues long. The germline V gene encodes CDR1 LNHDA and CDR2 SQIVND (reference sequence). The DNA for the CDR3 is TGTGCCAGTACCTCCAGTGGGACTCCGGCGGATGAGCAGTTCTTC. Translation gives CASTSSGTPADEQFF.

The chain links TRBV30 to TRBJ1-2; D may be TRBD1 (6 bases). The CDR3 covers 14 residues. Germline loops: CDR1 GTSNPN, CDR2 SVGIG (reference sequence). Trimming took off 0 bases at V and 4 bases at J, with 12 bases between the two ends. CDR3 residues: CAWSVRDTSYGYTF. The DNA of the CDR3 is TGTGCCTGGAGTGTACGGGACACTTCCTATGGCTACACCTTC.

The CDR3 spells CASSSTGVLETQYF. CDR3 nucleotides: TGTGCCAGCAGTTCGACGGGGGTTCTGGAGACCCAGTACTTC. This chain links TRBV28 with TRBJ2-5, with a weak D call TRBD2 (6 bases). Trimming left V 4 bases short and J 5 bases short, with 14 bases between. This CDR3 comprises 14 residues. CDR1 and CDR2 (germline): MDHEN, SYDVKM.

The J gene is TRBJ2-7, the V gene TRBV10-2; weak D call: TRBD2 (5 bases). CDR3 size: 15 residues. Trimming shortened V by 6 bases and J by 2 bases, and 17 bases separated the two germline ends. Germline values: CDR1 WSHSY, CDR2 SAAADI. As DNA, the CDR3 is TGCGCCAGCAGAAGAGGACTTTCAAAGACCTACGAGCAGTACTTC. It yields the protein CASRRGLSKTYEQYF.